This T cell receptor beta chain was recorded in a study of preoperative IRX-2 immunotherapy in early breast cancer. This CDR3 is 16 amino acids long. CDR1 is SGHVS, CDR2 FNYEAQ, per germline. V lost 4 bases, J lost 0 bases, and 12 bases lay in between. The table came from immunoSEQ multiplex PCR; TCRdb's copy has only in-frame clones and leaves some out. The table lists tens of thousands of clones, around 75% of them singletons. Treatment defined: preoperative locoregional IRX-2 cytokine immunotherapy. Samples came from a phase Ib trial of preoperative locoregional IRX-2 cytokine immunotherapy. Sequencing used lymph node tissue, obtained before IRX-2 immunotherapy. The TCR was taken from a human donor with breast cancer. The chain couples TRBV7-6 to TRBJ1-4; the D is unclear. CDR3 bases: TGTGCCAGCAGCTCCCAAATGGTCGCAACTAATGAAAAACTGTTTTTT. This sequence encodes CASSSQMVATNEKLFF.